Listed below are T cell receptor beta chains from one sample, sequenced in a study of blood T cell repertoires in COVID-19. TCRdb's copy holds only in-frame clones and misses some; the assay was immunoSEQ multiplex PCR. The sample carries roughly 170,000 clones, 81% recorded once. Sequencing was done on a sample of PBMCs or T cells enriched from blood (not recorded which). These receptors were taken from a woman in her thirties or forties with acute COVID-19. Both conserved end residues are part of each CDR3. D genes are given only for firm matches. Where a row states a size, it is once, few, many or the class of an expanded clone; other rows omit it.

>-|TRBJ2-3|TRBV14|TRBD2
TGTGCCAGCAGCATTAATAGCGGGAGACCTAGCACAGATACGCAGTATTTT
CASSINSGRPSTDTQYF
>-|TRBJ2-5|TRBV2|TRBD2
TGTGCCAGCAGTCCTACTACTAGCGGGAGGCAAGAGACCCAGTACTTC
CASSPTTSGRQETQYF
>-|TRBJ2-5|TRBV7-2|-
TGTGCCAGCAGCCTTGGGGGGGCAGAGGGCGAGACCCAGTACTTC
CASSLGGAEGETQYF
>once|TRBJ2-2|TRBV18|TRBD2
TGTGCCAGCTCACCACTCACTCCGGGACTAGCGGTACTATCCGGGGAGCTGTTTTTT
CASSPLTPGLAVLSGELFF
>-|TRBJ2-7|TRBV30|TRBD1
TGTGCCTCGGACAGGGACCTACTCTACGAGCAGTACTTC
CASDRDLLYEQYF
>-|TRBJ2-1|TRBV27|TRBD2
TGTGCCAGCATCAGGGCGCGGACTAGCGGATACAATGAGCAGTTCTTC
CASIRARTSGYNEQFF
>-|TRBJ1-1|TRBV7-9|-
TGTGCCAGCAGCGGTCGTCTACCTATGAACACTGAAGCTTTCTTT
CASSGRLPMNTEAFF
>-|TRBJ2-3|TRBV9|-
TGTGCCAGCAGTCCCCCGTCCGGCGGAGGATACGGCACAGATACGCAGTATTTT
CASSPPSGGGYGTDTQYF
>-|TRBJ2-2|TRBV19|-
TGTGCCAGTAGTATAGGAATCGGACTGGGTGGGGAGCTGTTTTTT
CASSIGIGLGGELFF
>-|TRBJ2-1|TRBV29-1|TRBD2
TGCAGCGTTGATGGCGCTAGCGGGAGAAGACTCTACAATGAGCAGTTCTTC
CSVDGASGRRLYNEQFF
>-|TRBJ2-3|TRBV4-2|TRBD2
TGTGCCAGCAGCCAGGACAAAGGACTAGCGGGAAGAGGCACAGATACGCAGTATTTT
CASSQDKGLAGRGTDTQYF
>-|TRBJ2-3|TRBV11-2|TRBD2
TGTGCCAGCAGTCCCCGGAGGGAGGGTGGCACAGATACGCAGTATTTT
CASSPRREGGTDTQYF
>few|TRBJ1-3|TRBV28|TRBD1
TGTGCCAGCAGGTTCCCCGCCGGACAGGGGACTGGAAACACCATATATTTT
CASRFPAGQGTGNTIYF
>-|TRBJ1-5|TRBV6-5|TRBD1
TGTGCCAGCGAGTCCCGGGACAGGGGAAATCAGCCCCAGCATTTT
CASESRDRGNQPQHF
>-|TRBJ1-5|TRBV6-5|-
TGTGCCAGCAGCTCCCGGGAGATCCAGCCCCAGCATTTT
CASSSREIQPQHF
>-|TRBJ2-1|TRBV7-6|-
TGTGCCAGCAGCTTAAGGCGGGACCTAGACAATGAGCAGTTCTTC
CASSLRRDLDNEQFF
>-|TRBJ1-6|TRBV11-2|TRBD1
TGTGCCAGCAGTAAGACAGGGTATAATTCACCCCTCCACTTT
CASSKTGYNSPLHF
>-|TRBJ2-5|TRBV12-3/TRBV12-4|TRBD2
TGTGCCAGTAGCGGGGTGGTAGGGGAGACCCAGTACTTC
CASSGVVGETQYF
>-|TRBJ2-5|TRBV30|-
TGTGCCTGGAGTGTACGAGCGACTCGCACCGAGACCCAGTACTTC
CAWSVRATRTETQYF
>-|TRBJ1-2|TRBV3-1/TRBV3-2|-
TGTGCCAGCAGCGGACAGCGGAATAACTATGGCTACACCTTC
CASSGQRNNYGYTF
>-|TRBJ2-5|TRBV7-8|-
TGTGCCAGCAGCTTAACAGTCTACCAAGAGACCCAGTACTTC
CASSLTVYQETQYF
>few|TRBJ1-2|TRBV12-5|-
TGTGCTAGTGGTTTGGAAGGCGGGTATGGCTACACCTTC
CASGLEGGYGYTF
>-|TRBJ1-2|TRBV28|TRBD1
TGTGCCAGCAGCCATGGACAGGGTAGTAACAGCTATGGCTACACCTTC
CASSHGQGSNSYGYTF
>once|TRBJ2-6|TRBV7-9|-
TGTGCCAGCAGCGGTAAACAGGACCCTGGGGCCAACGTCCTGACTTTC
CASSGKQDPGANVLTF
>-|TRBJ2-5|TRBV5-6|TRBD2
TGTGCCAGCAGCTTGGAAGGCGTAGCGGGGTTCATCGGAGGGGAGACCCAGTACTTC
CASSLEGVAGFIGGETQYF
>-|TRBJ2-1|TRBV18|TRBD2
TGTGCCAGCTCACCAGGACTAGCGGGCTCCTACAATGAGCAGTTCTTC
CASSPGLAGSYNEQFF
>-|TRBJ2-1|TRBV29-1|-
TGCAGCGTTGAATTACAGCTCCTGGGCTCCTACAATGAGCAGTTCTTC
CSVELQLLGSYNEQFF
>-|TRBJ2-5|TRBV7-2|TRBD2
TGTGCCAGCAGCCCCACTCTGAGTAGCGGGAGTCTACAAGAGACCCAGTACTTC
CASSPTLSSGSLQETQYF
>once|TRBJ2-5|TRBV7-8|TRBD2
TGTGCCAGCAGCCCCCCGGGGGGGAGAGAGACCCAGTACTTC
CASSPPGGRETQYF
>-|TRBJ2-2|TRBV6-1|-
TGTGCCAGCAGTGTGGGCCGACCCTCTCTAAACACCGGGGAGCTGTTTTTT
CASSVGRPSLNTGELFF
>-|TRBJ2-7|TRBV5-1|-
TGCGCCAGCAGATCCGACAGGGCGGGGGAGCAGTACTTC
CASRSDRAGEQYF
>-|TRBJ1-5|TRBV28|TRBD1
TGTGCCAGCAGTCTGAACAGGGGAGAGGGTCAGCCCCAGCATTTT
CASSLNRGEGQPQHF
>-|TRBJ2-3|TRBV24-1|-
TGTGCCACCAGTGATAGCGGAAGCACAGATACGCAGTATTTT
CATSDSGSTDTQYF
>-|TRBJ2-2|TRBV19|-
TGTGCCAGTAGCCTTGGGCCAATCACCGGGGAGCTGTTTTTT
CASSLGPITGELFF
>-|TRBJ1-6|TRBV9|-
TGTGCCAGCAGCCCCGAGGACAGCACCGTGGCGCCCCTCCACTTT
CASSPEDSTVAPLHF
>-|TRBJ2-5|TRBV29-1|TRBD2
TGCAGCGTTGAGGTTAGCGGGAGGGCCGTGGAGACCCAGTACTTC
CSVEVSGRAVETQYF
>-|TRBJ1-1|TRBV19|-
TGTGCCAGTAATTTTACTGTGCCGGACATGGCTGGGGCTGAAGCTTTCTTT
CASNFTVPDMAGAEAFF
>-|TRBJ2-3|TRBV7-6|TRBD1
TGTGCCAGCAGCCCCCTGGACAGGACGACCACAGATACGCAGTATTTT
CASSPLDRTTTDTQYF
>-|TRBJ2-3|TRBV7-2|-
TGTGCCAGCAGCTTAGTAGCTAGCACAGATACGCAGTATTTT
CASSLVASTDTQYF
>-|TRBJ2-5|TRBV11-3|TRBD1
TGTGCCAGCAGCCAACGACAGGGTGAAGAGACCCAGTACTTC
CASSQRQGEETQYF
>once|TRBJ1-1|TRBV9|TRBD1
TGTGCCAGCAGCGCGGGCCTCGGACAGGGTGGCACTGAAGCTTTCTTT
CASSAGLGQGGTEAFF
>-|TRBJ1-2|TRBV19|TRBD1
TGTGCCAGTTGCCCGGACAGGGGTGCCTATGGCTACACCTTC
CASCPDRGAYGYTF
>-|TRBJ2-1|TRBV11-3|-
TGTGCCAGCCAGGGTGGGTCTAAGGGGATCTACAATGAGCAGTTCTTC
CASQGGSKGIYNEQFF
>-|TRBJ1-2|TRBV27|TRBD1
TGTGCCAGCAGATCGACAGGGGCCGGCTACACCTTC
CASRSTGAGYTF
>-|TRBJ2-3|TRBV28|TRBD2
TGTGCCAGCTGGGAGGGCGGGAGGGCCTGGACAGATACGCAGTATTTT
CASWEGGRAWTDTQYF
>once|TRBJ1-4|TRBV6-6|TRBD1
TGTGCCAGCAGCGAAGGAGGGGGCAGGCGAAAACTGTTTTTT
CASSEGGGRRKLFF
>-|TRBJ2-2|TRBV6-5|TRBD1
TGTGCCAGCAGTTCTTGGACAGGGAGTGTCGGGGAGCTGTTTTTT
CASSSWTGSVGELFF
>-|TRBJ2-6|TRBV3-1/TRBV3-2|-
TGTGCCAGCAGCCCATTCTGGGGAGCTGGGGCCAACGTCCTGACTTTC
CASSPFWGAGANVLTF
>-|TRBJ2-3|TRBV11-3|TRBD2
TGTGCCAGCAGCTCAGGGGGACTAGCGTCAGATACGCAGTATTTT
CASSSGGLASDTQYF
>-|TRBJ1-1|TRBV15|TRBD1
TGTGCCACCAGCAGAGTCTGGGACAGGGATGCGGACACTGAAGCTTTCTTT
CATSRVWDRDADTEAFF